The clone carrying this T cell receptor beta chain was counted only a few times. Its cognate antigen is unknown. The source of the sample is a study of T cells in Graves' hyperthyroidism and ophthalmopathy. TCR beta CDR3 sequences were amplified from RNA transcripts. The HTBI primer set drove a first-round RT-PCR of the TCR CDR3. TCRdb used MiXCR to reprocess the multiplex PCR reads, holding one entry per CDR3 protein. The sample comprises approximately 400,000 distinct CDR3 sequences, 25% of which are singletons, and 73% rests with the top ten. Germline lookup yields CDR1 MNHNS and CDR2 SASEGT. This CDR3 comprises 15 residues. V lost 3 bases, J lost 1 base, and 4 bases stayed unmatched. Findings of the study overall: Most thyroid clonotypes that were expanded above 0.001 also turned up in blood.

V usage is TRBV6-1 and J usage is TRBJ2-3, with 7 bases aligning to TRBD2. The sequence was collected from a man aged 45-65 years with Graves' hyperthyroidism. Sequencing used blood. CDR3 sequence (DNA): TGTGCCAGCAGTGATGGGGGAGGGGGCACAGATACGCAGTATTTT. Its protein is CASSDGGGGTDTQYF.